The TCR beta chain under discussion was sequenced for a study of identical twins. This clonotype was recorded at least ten times. CDR3 size: 12 residues. V lost 2 bases to trimming and J lost 4 bases, with 4 bases between them. CDR1 SGHTA and CDR2 FQGNSA come from the germline V gene. Via MiXCR, TCRdb re-called the 5' RACE reads, giving one row per CDR3 protein. The repertoire holds some 690,000 distinct CDR3 sequences, with less than 25% as singletons. This same sample was also part of a study on T cells expressing NK-cell markers.

This chain links TRBV7-2 with TRBJ2-3; D call uncertain. The sample consisted of PBMCs. This receptor was identified in a woman aged 18-29 years in good health. CDR3 in amino acids: CASSLQPDTQYF. CDR3 bases: TGTGCCAGCAGCTTACAGCCAGATACGCAGTATTTT.